These 16 T cell receptor beta chains were all obtained from the same sample, sequenced in a study of identical twins listed by TCRdb under 2016. Receptors were amplified or captured by 5' RACE. TCRdb lists the instrument as Illumina HiSeq 2000. In-frame beta chains were kept once TCRdb had trimmed the public reads at Q25 with fastp and called clones with MiXCR. Entries that share a CDR3 protein sequence are merged under the most common genes and DNA. This sample has approximately 600,000 distinct CDR3 sequences in its table, and roughly 7.1% of those were observed once. The leading ten clones occupy 1.5% to 2% of the sample. These data also featured in a second study, about yellow fever vaccine responses in identical twins.

The source material was PBMCs. These receptors were taken from a woman in her late teens or twenties in good health.

This clonotype occurred a few times. J is TRBJ2-7 and V is TRBV6-1; TRBD2 is a possible D gene (5 bases). CDR1 MNHNS and CDR2 SASEGT come from the germline V gene. V shed 1 base and J shed 2 bases, with 12 bases lying between them. The CDR3 is 15 amino acids. As DNA, the CDR3 is TGTGCCAGCAGTGAAGAGGGAGAGGGAACCTACGAGCAGTACTTC. As protein: CASSEEGEGTYEQYF.

V usage is TRBV12-3 or TRBV12-4 and J usage is TRBJ1-5; 7 bases are a match to TRBD1. The CDR3 is 15 amino acids. V lost 6 bases and J lost 6; bases outside the gene matches: 11. The CDR3 protein is CASRETGEASQPQHF. CDR3 sequence (DNA): TGTGCCAGCAGAGAAACAGGGGAGGCCAGTCAGCCCCAGCATTTT.

This clonotype has a handful of counts. This chain links TRBV20-1 with TRBJ2-1, with D uncertain. The CDR3 has 11 residues. Germline assignment: CDR1 DFQATT and CDR2 SNEGSKA (reference sequence). With 3 bases removed from V and 8 bases from J, the gap between germline ends came to 8 bases. The CDR3 bases are TGCAGTGCTAGGGGTCGGGATGAGCAGTTCTTC. Protein: CSARGRDEQFF.

This clonotype occurred a few times. The chain employs TRBV28 and TRBJ2-3; 13 bases map to TRBD2. The V and J ends lost 4 bases and 3 bases, in that order; junction bases with no gene match: 4. The CDR3 is 16 amino acids. From germline, CDR1 is MDHEN and CDR2 SYDVKM. The CDR3 spells CASSSTSGGTTDTQYF. The CDR3 DNA follows: TGTGCCAGCAGTTCGACTAGCGGGGGGACAACAGATACGCAGTATTTT.

This clonotype was counted ten times or more. The chain combines TRBV5-1 with TRBJ2-3, with unresolved D. CDR1 and CDR2 (germline): SGHRS, YFSETQ. The CDR3 covers 14 residues. Trimming cost V 4 bases and J 0 bases, with 9 bases left between them. In DNA, the CDR3 is TGCGCCAGCAGCCTATCAATCAGCACAGATACGCAGTATTTT. This sequence encodes CASSLSISTDTQYF.

This clonotype was recorded many times. This rearrangement joins TRBV12-3 or TRBV12-4 to TRBJ1-2, with D maybe TRBD1 (5 bases). This CDR3 is 13 amino acids long. V lost 5 bases and J lost 0, with 7 bases in between. The CDR3, as DNA: TGTGCCAGCAGTGCGACAGCTAACTATGGCTACACCTTC. It codes for CASSATANYGYTF.

There are many counts of this clonotype. The chain is built from TRBV5-1 and TRBJ1-4, with a possible D match to TRBD1 (6 bases). Germline CDR1 and CDR2: SGHRS and YFSETQ. With 0 bases removed from V and 4 bases from J, the gap between germline ends came to 10 bases. The CDR3 runs to 15 residues. The CDR3: CASSLGTDVNEKLFF. DNA of the CDR3: TGCGCCAGCAGCTTGGGGACAGATGTTAATGAAAAACTGTTTTTT.

The chain employs TRBV10-3 and TRBJ2-5; TRBD1 matches 10 bases. This CDR3 spans 11 amino acids. CDR1 is ENHRY and CDR2 is SYGVKD in the germline V gene. Unmatched junction bases numbered 3, after V lost 3 bases and J lost 14 bases. CDR3 amino acids: CAISDGTGEYF. The CDR3 nucleotides read TGTGCCATCAGTGACGGGACAGGGGAATACTTC.

Many counts were recorded for this clonotype. The chain employs TRBV5-1 and TRBJ1-5, with unresolved D. The CDR3 length is 14 residues. CDR1 and CDR2 from the germline V gene are SGHRS and YFSETQ. The ends were cut back, 4 bases at V and 3 bases at J, with 11 bases in the middle. The CDR3 sequence: CASSEGVANQPQHF. The CDR3 nucleotides read TGCGCCAGCAGCGAGGGTGTTGCCAATCAGCCCCAGCATTTT.

The V and J genes are TRBV29-1 and TRBJ1-2; the match to TRBD1 covers 7 bases. This CDR3 contains 14 residues. V trimming: 7 bases; J trimming: 4 bases; junction bases outside the gene matches: 12. From germline, CDR1 is SQVTM and CDR2 ANQGSEA. CDR3 DNA sequence: TGCAGCGCCCAGGGGGGTGAGGCAGCCTATGGCTACACCTTC. Its protein product is CSAQGGEAAYGYTF. The full variable domain, its missing parts supplied by reference TRBV29-1 and TRBJ1-2, is SAVISQKPSRDICQRGTSLTIQCQVDSQVTMMFWYRQQPGQSLTLIATANQGSEATYESGFVIDKFPISRPNLTFSTLTVSNMSPEDSSIYLCSAQGGEAAYGYTFGSGTRLTVV.

The chain recombines TRBV24-1 with TRBJ2-1, with D possibly called TRBD1 or TRBD2 (6 bases each). The germline V gene encodes CDR1 KGHDR and CDR2 SFDVKD. V lost 9 bases to trimming and J lost 7 bases, with 15 bases between them. CDR3 length equals 13 residues. CDR3 DNA sequence: TGTGCCACCGGCCGAGGGGGGCGAAATGAGCAGTTCTTC. Translated: CATGRGGRNEQFF.

The chain employs TRBV3-1 and TRBJ2-3; 7 bases map to TRBD2. With V trimmed by 8 bases and J by 0 bases, 20 bases remained unmatched. This CDR3 contains 19 residues. Per germline, CDR1 LGHDT and CDR2 YNNKEL (reference sequence). CDR3 DNA sequence: TGTGCCAGCTGTTTGCCCCCATCGGCGGGAGCAGGGAGCACAGATACGCAGTATTTT. Its protein is CASCLPPSAGAGSTDTQYF.

This clonotype was detected ten times or more. The genes are TRBV4-2 and TRBJ2-3, with D perhaps being TRBD1 or TRBD2 (5 bases each). The CDR3 totals 15 residues. CDR1 and CDR2 (germline): LGHNA, YNFKEQ. Trimming removed 3 bases at V and 3 bases at J, with 13 bases between. The CDR3 DNA reads as TGTGCCAGCAGCCAGGAGGCGAGGGGTACAGATACGCAGTATTTT. As protein: CASSQEARGTDTQYF.

The rearrangement links TRBV7-3 to TRBJ2-1; D may be TRBD1 (5 bases). The germline gives CDR1 SGHTA, CDR2 FQGTGA. This CDR3 has 16 residues. The V end lost 5 bases, the J end lost 4 bases, and 18 bases lay between the germline ends. CDR3 region: CASSPNGQGVYNEQFF. In DNA, the CDR3 is TGTGCCAGCAGCCCGAACGGGCAGGGCGTATACAATGAGCAGTTCTTC.

With respect to this clonotype: At one end the junction does not follow the germline gene, possibly because of a read error. The chain joins TRBV24-1 to TRBJ2-1, with 12 positions matching TRBD1. Germline assignment: CDR1 KGHDR and CDR2 SFDVKD. This CDR3 has 17 residues. CDR3 nucleotide sequence: TGTGCCACCAGTGCTTCCGGGACAGGGGGCGCCTACAATGAGCAGTCCTTC. It yields the protein CATSASGTGGAYNEQSF.

This chain connects TRBV10-1 to TRBJ2-2; the match to TRBD1 covers 7 bases. Germline values: CDR1 WNHNN, CDR2 SYGVQD (reference sequence). Trimming at V came to 6 bases and at J to 6 bases, leaving 4 bases not matched to a gene. CDR3 size: 13 residues. CDR3 bases: TGCGCCAGCAGGACAGGGTTGGCCGGGGAGCTGTTTTTT. Amino acids: CASRTGLAGELFF.